The 10 T cell receptor beta chains below come from one sample, sequenced in a study of T-cell reconstitution after alpha-beta-depleted transplantation in children. Using unique molecular identifiers, the investigators prepared the TCRbeta library. TCRdb reprocessed the PCR reads with MiXCR, giving one entry per CDR3 protein. The data hold a few hundred thousand distinct CDR3 sequences, with approximately 9.8% observed a single time. The starting material was PBMCs from the stem cell graft donor, obtained from the stem cell graft. The source of these receptors is a human donor who donated a stem cell graft to a child with SCID.

This CDR3 reads CASAIRANTGELFF. The CDR3 DNA follows: TGTGCTAGCGCTATCAGGGCGAACACCGGGGAGCTGTTTTTT. The rearrangement links TRBV12-5 to TRBJ2-2, with D possibly being TRBD1 (5 bases). CDR1 and CDR2 (germline): LGHNT, FRNRAP. This CDR3 spans 14 amino acids. The germline V and J ends were trimmed by 9 bases and 0 bases, with 11 bases remaining between them.

This clonotype was recorded a few times. The genes are TRBV10-3 and TRBJ1-1; 7 nucleotides agree with TRBD1. V was pared by 10 bases and J by 6 bases, with 5 bases of the junction left unmatched. Germline values: CDR1 ENHRY, CDR2 SYGVKD. This CDR3 is built from 11 residues. CDR3 nucleotide sequence: TGTGCCAGCGTACAGGGGCCTGAAGCTTTCTTT. It yields the protein CASVQGPEAFF.

The chain employs TRBV29-1 and TRBJ2-3; D gene uncertain. Germline V gene lookup returns CDR1 SQVTM and CDR2 ANQGSEA. The V end lost 2 bases, the J end lost 5 bases, and 2 bases lay between the germline ends. The CDR3 is made up of 10 amino acids. CDR3 DNA: TGCAGCGTTGAATTAGATACGCAGTATTTT. It codes for CSVELDTQYF.

The chain recombines TRBV2 with TRBJ1-2; no clear D. Per germline, CDR1 SNHLY and CDR2 FYNNEI. Between the trimmed V and J ends, which lost 4 bases and 4 bases, there was a span of 13 bases. The CDR3 totals 14 residues. CDR3 nucleotides: TGTGCCAGCAGTGTGTTTCAGGCGATCTATGGCTACACCTTC. It is translated as CASSVFQAIYGYTF.

The V and J genes are TRBV9 and TRBJ1-3; D remains ambiguous. Germline values: CDR1 SGDLS, CDR2 YYNGEE. Deletions cut 3 bases from V and 3 bases from J, with 7 bases between. There are 13 residues in the CDR3. Here the CDR3 DNA reads TGTGCCAGCAGCGGGACGAATGGAAACACCATATATTTT. Its protein is CASSGTNGNTIYF.

This clonotype was detected ten times or more. The chain carries TRBV28 and TRBJ2-1; possibly TRBD1 for D (6 bases). The CDR3 extends over 14 amino acids. Trimming stripped 6 bases from V and 7 bases from J, with 16 bases between. Germline V gene lookup returns CDR1 MDHEN and CDR2 SYDVKM. The CDR3, as DNA: TGTGCCAGCAGCTCAGGACAGATTGTTAATGAGCAGTTCTTC. Its protein is CASSSGQIVNEQFF.

V gene TRBV5-6 combines with J gene TRBJ2-7; 10 positions agree with TRBD1. Germline V gives CDR1 SGHDT, CDR2 YYEEEE. The CDR3 is 17 residues long. With V trimmed by 6 bases and J by 3 bases, 15 bases remained unmatched. DNA for the CDR3: TGTGCCAGCACCCTCCGAGTGGGGACAGGGGCCATCTACGAGCAGTACTTC. Protein: CASTLRVGTGAIYEQYF.

This clonotype was counted ten times or more. The J gene is TRBJ1-1, the V gene TRBV10-3, with a tentative D call TRBD1 (6 bases). The germline CDR1 and CDR2 sequences are ENHRY and SYGVKD. The CDR3 is 15 amino acids. Trimming took 4 bases from V and 0 from J, leaving 12 bases between them. CDR3 nucleotides: TGTGCCATCAGTGCGGGGGCGGGCATGAACACTGAAGCTTTCTTT. This gives the protein CAISAGAGMNTEAFF.

This clonotype has more than one count but fewer than ten. CDR3 DNA sequence: TGCAGTGCTAGAAGGACAGCGAACACCGGGGAGCTGTTTTTT. Amino acids: CSARRTANTGELFF. V is TRBV20-1 and J is TRBJ2-2, with a weak D call TRBD1 (6 bases). The CDR3 extends over 14 amino acids. CDR1 and CDR2 (germline): DFQATT, SNEGSKA (reference sequence). The V end lost 2 bases, the J end lost 0 bases, and 7 bases lay between the germline ends.

The rearrangement joins TRBV10-1 to TRBJ2-2; no clear D gene. Per the germline V gene, CDR1 is WNHNN and CDR2 is SYGVQD (reference sequence). The CDR3 is 15 residues long. The germline V and J ends were trimmed by 0 bases and 4 bases, with 9 bases remaining between them. The CDR3 reads CASSESGRSTGELFF. The DNA for the CDR3 is TGCGCCAGCAGTGAGTCAGGCAGAAGCACCGGGGAGCTGTTTTTT.